Presented here are 28 T cell receptor beta chains from one specimen sequenced in a study of blood T cell repertoires in COVID-19. TCRdb keeps only in-frame clones here, not all; method: immunoSEQ multiplex PCR. The data hold around 180,000 clones, with around 85% observed a single time. Sequenced: peripheral blood. The receptors derive from a person between 65 and 79 years old with COVID-19, enrolled during active disease.

The J gene is TRBJ2-2, the V gene TRBV11-2, with D unresolved. The CDR3 runs to 11 residues. Trimming pared 5 bases from V and 12 bases from J, leaving 10 bases between. Germline V gene data show CDR1 as SGHAT and CDR2 as FQNNGV. The CDR3 reads CASSVRRKLFF. The CDR3 DNA sequence: TGTGCCAGCAGCGTGAGAAGAAAGCTGTTTTTT.

The rearrangement uses TRBV4-2 and TRBJ2-1; 12 bases fit TRBD2. Trimming took 2 bases from V and 5 from J; bases not matched to a gene: 7. The V gene's germline CDR1 is LGHNA and CDR2 YNFKEQ. CDR3 size: 17 residues. CDR3 coding DNA: TGTGCCAGCAGCCAATCCGCAACTAGCGGGGGGCACAATGAGCAGTTCTTC. Translating gives CASSQSATSGGHNEQFF.

The count of this clone is one. V and J are TRBV7-7 and TRBJ2-2, with 13 positions matching TRBD2. Germline CDR1 and CDR2: SSHAT and FNYEAQ (reference sequence). The CDR3 extends over 17 amino acids. With V trimmed by 5 bases and J by 6 bases, 9 bases remained unmatched. This CDR3 is CASSPSSGTSGAGELFF. CDR3 nucleotides: TGTGCCAGCAGCCCCAGTTCCGGGACTAGCGGGGCCGGGGAGCTGTTTTTT.

The rearrangement uses TRBV7-8 and TRBJ1-6; 8 bases line up with TRBD1. V shed 3 bases, J shed 9 bases, and the junction held 4 bases outside the gene matches. The CDR3 extends over 14 amino acids. Germline V lookup: CDR1 SGHVS, CDR2 FQNEAQ. The CDR3 bases are TGTGCCAGCAGCTTGCGGGACAGGAGTTCACCCCTCCACTTT. Protein product: CASSLRDRSSPLHF.

The chain recombines TRBV13 with TRBJ1-1, with 7 bases aligning to TRBD1. J gave up 4 bases and V 4 bases, and 12 bases lay outside the gene matches. This CDR3 region has 16 residues. From germline, CDR1 is PRHDT and CDR2 FYEKMQ (reference sequence). In nucleotides, the CDR3 is TGTGCCAGCAGCTCAACATTACAGGGGTTTAGCACTGAAGCTTTCTTT. It encodes CASSSTLQGFSTEAFF.

The V call is TRBV9, the J call TRBJ1-6; 7 nucleotides line up with TRBD1. The CDR3 spans 14 residues. V trimming: 4 bases; J trimming: 8 bases; junction bases outside the gene matches: 6. Germline V gene lookup returns CDR1 SGDLS and CDR2 YYNGEE. DNA of the CDR3: TGTGCCAGCAGCCCCGGACAGGCCGATTCACCCCTCCACTTT. It yields the protein CASSPGQADSPLHF.

A single count supports this clone. The chain has TRBV12-1 and TRBJ2-5; the DNA was not used to check the table's D call, TRBD2. TRBV12-1 is a documented pseudogene. This CDR3 comprises 16 residues. The CDR3 sequence is CASSFVLAGDQETQYF. CDR3 bases: TGTGCCAGCAGCTTTGTGTTAGCGGGAGATCAAGAGACCCAGTACTTC.

The V gene is TRBV28, the J gene TRBJ2-1; D is possibly TRBD1 (5 bases). Trimming removed 3 bases at V and 2 bases at J, with 11 bases between. From germline, CDR1 is MDHEN and CDR2 SYDVKM. This CDR3 is built from 15 residues. The CDR3 bases are TGTGCCAGCAGTTTGTTCCAGGGCACCTACAATGAGCAGTTCTTC. Translation: CASSLFQGTYNEQFF.

The gene calls are TRBV19 and TRBJ2-7; 9 positions agree with TRBD2. The CDR3 is made up of 15 amino acids. From germline, CDR1 is LNHDA and CDR2 SQIVND (reference sequence). V dropped 3 bases and J dropped 1; count of bases not matched to a gene: 4. DNA for the CDR3: TGTGCCAGTAGTATCGGACTAGCGATTTCCTACGAGCAGTACTTC. This encodes CASSIGLAISYEQYF.

V gene TRBV4-2 combines with J gene TRBJ2-7, with 14 bases that match TRBD2. Trimming removed 2 bases from V and 6 bases from J; junction bases left unmatched: 3. The CDR3 length is 15 residues. Germline CDR1 reads LGHNA; CDR2 reads YNFKEQ. CDR3 protein: CASSQLGTSGGEQYF. The CDR3 nucleotides read TGTGCCAGCAGCCAACTCGGGACTAGCGGGGGCGAGCAGTACTTC.

This chain connects TRBV18 to TRBJ1-1, with D unresolved. This CDR3 is 13 amino acids long. The V gene lost 6 bases and the J gene lost 2 bases, with 10 bases spanning the gap. In germline, CDR1 is KGHSH, CDR2 LQKENI. CDR3: CASSGDGNTEAFF. The CDR3 region has the DNA TGTGCCAGCTCCGGAGATGGAAACACTGAAGCTTTCTTT.

The rearrangement links TRBV4-3 to TRBJ2-2; D gene unclear. The germline V and J ends were trimmed by 2 bases and 2 bases, with 9 bases remaining between them. The CDR3 has 15 residues. The germline CDR1 and CDR2 sequences are LGHNA and YSLEER. The CDR3 sequence: CASSQYSSNTGELFF. The CDR3 nucleotides read TGCGCCAGCAGCCAATACTCCTCCAACACCGGGGAGCTGTTTTTT.

The chain carries TRBV11-2 and TRBJ2-2; 8 nucleotides align to TRBD2. Germline CDR1 SGHAT, CDR2 FQNNGV. Germline trimming cut 4 bases from V and 1 base from J; bases unmatched to any gene: 5. CDR3 size: 16 residues. CDR3 in DNA: TGTGCCAGCAGCTGGATAGCGGGATGGAACACCGGGGAGCTGTTTTTT. It yields the protein CASSWIAGWNTGELFF.

CDR3 residues: CASTLRDFYEQYF. The CDR3 nucleotides are TGTGCCAGCACCCTCAGGGACTTCTACGAGCAGTACTTC. The V and J genes are TRBV28 and TRBJ2-7, with D perhaps TRBD2 (6 bases). CDR3 length: 13 amino acids. Germline V gene lookup returns CDR1 MDHEN and CDR2 SYDVKM. Between the trimmed V and J ends, which lost 7 bases and 3 bases, there was a span of 13 bases.

The chain has TRBV18 and TRBJ1-1, with a tentative D call TRBD1 (6 bases). This CDR3 spans 13 amino acids. Germline V gene sequence: CDR1 KGHSH, CDR2 LQKENI. V gave up 5 bases and J gave up 4 bases, with 11 bases separating them. CDR3 nucleotide sequence: TGTGCCAGCTCAAGAACAGGGATCACTGAAGCTTTCTTT. Protein product: CASSRTGITEAFF.

The chain has TRBV18 and TRBJ1-1; TRBD1 is a possible D gene (6 bases). The CDR3 is 13 amino acids. CDR1 KGHSH and CDR2 LQKENI come from the germline V gene. Trimming shortened V by 6 bases and J by 8 bases, and 16 bases separated the two germline ends. CDR3 in DNA: TGTGCCAGCTCCCCCGGGACACCGGGGGAAGCTTTCTTT. It codes for CASSPGTPGEAFF.

The chain uses TRBV6-2 or TRBV6-3 and TRBJ2-7; no clear D. With 5 bases removed from V and 1 base from J, the gap between germline ends came to 9 bases. This CDR3 contains 13 residues. The germline V gene has CDR1 MNHEY and CDR2 SVGEGT. The DNA of the CDR3 is TGTGCCAGCAGTCACACATTTTCCTACGAGCAGTACTTC. Translating it yields CASSHTFSYEQYF.

CDR3 region: CASSYSQQGANEKLFF. The CDR3 nucleotides are TGTGCCAGCAGTTATTCTCAACAGGGGGCGAATGAAAAACTGTTTTTT. V gene TRBV6-9 combines with J gene TRBJ1-4; 9 bases map to TRBD1. Germline CDR1 reads MNHGY; CDR2 reads SVAAGI. This CDR3 is built from 16 residues. After removal of 0 bases from V and 5 bases from J, the junction contained 4 bases not matched to a gene.

This clone has just a few counts. The chain joins TRBV6-6 to TRBJ2-7; D not certain. CDR1 and CDR2 (germline): MNHNY, SVGAGI (reference sequence). The CDR3 runs to 16 residues. V lost 7 bases and J 2 bases, leaving 21 bases between the germline ends. The CDR3 DNA is TGTGCCAGCACCTCACAACCACGAGCTAGGACCTACGAGCAGTACTTC. Amino acid sequence: CASTSQPRARTYEQYF.

The rearrangement joins TRBV6-2 or TRBV6-3 to TRBJ2-7; 10 nucleotides agree with TRBD1. The V gene's germline CDR1 is MNHEY and CDR2 SVGEGT. This CDR3 contains 15 residues. The V and J ends lost 2 bases and 1 base, in that order; junction bases with no gene match: 2. The chain's CDR3 is CASSYAGQGSYEQYF. CDR3 in DNA: TGTGCCAGCAGTTACGCGGGACAGGGGTCCTACGAGCAGTACTTC.

The chain is built from TRBV2 and TRBJ1-1; D gene ambiguous. The ends were cut back, 4 bases at V and 6 bases at J, with 9 bases in the middle. This CDR3 spans 12 amino acids. CDR1 and CDR2 (germline): SNHLY, FYNNEI. The DNA for the CDR3 is TGTGCCAGCAGTGGGGAGTTGGCTGAAGCTTTCTTT. Protein product: CASSGELAEAFF.

The J gene is TRBJ2-2, the V gene TRBV19; tentatively, D is TRBD2 (5 bases). In germline, CDR1 is LNHDA, CDR2 SQIVND (reference sequence). The CDR3 sequence is 14 residues long. V dropped 6 bases and J dropped 1 base, with 9 bases sitting between them. The DNA of the CDR3 is TGTGCCAGTAGCGGAGGTTGGAACACCGGGGAGCTGTTTTTT. It encodes CASSGGWNTGELFF. The full variable domain, rest sourced from reference TRBV19 and TRBJ2-2, is DGGITQSPKYLFRKEGQNVTLSCEQNLNHDAMYWYRQDPGQGLRLIYYSQIVNDFQKGDIAEGYSVSREKKESFPLTVTSAQKNPTAFYLCASSGGWNTGELFFGEGSRLTVL.

The V and J genes are TRBV28 and TRBJ1-1; D is perhaps TRBD1 (5 bases). CDR3 length: 14 residues. Trimming removed 4 bases at V and 1 base at J, with 10 bases between. Germline CDR1 reads MDHEN; CDR2 reads SYDVKM. CDR3 nucleotide sequence: TGTGCCAGCAGTTCGGACACGGGGAACACTGAAGCTTTCTTT. Translation gives CASSSDTGNTEAFF. The whole variable domain, filled in from reference TRBV28 and TRBJ1-1, reads DVKVTQSSRYLVKRTGEKVFLECVQDMDHENMFWYRQDPGLGLRLIYFSYDVKMKEKGDIPEGYSVSREKKERFSLILESASTNQTSMYLCASSSDTGNTEAFFGQGTRLTVV.

The chain links TRBV6-5 to TRBJ2-2, with TRBD2 matching over 8 bases. The V gene end was trimmed by 10 bases and the J gene end by 7 bases; junction bases not matched to a gene: 14. This CDR3 spans 15 amino acids. CDR1 and CDR2 from the germline V gene are MNHEY and SVGAGI. The CDR3 DNA is TGTGCCATCCCGGGGGGGGTTCATGAGGTCGGGGAGCTGTTTTTT. Translated: CAIPGGVHEVGELFF.

V usage is TRBV18 and J usage is TRBJ1-1; D gene uncertain. Germline V gene sequence: CDR1 KGHSH, CDR2 LQKENI. Trimming took off 3 bases at V and 0 bases at J, with 17 bases between the two ends. CDR3 size: 17 residues. The DNA of the CDR3 is TGTGCCAGCTCACCGTCCAGGACTCTGATTATGAACACTGAAGCTTTCTTT. Its protein product is CASSPSRTLIMNTEAFF.

J is TRBJ2-7 and V is TRBV19; D is uncertain. V was pared by 3 bases and J by 6 bases, with 6 bases between. This CDR3 region has 11 residues. The germline gives CDR1 LNHDA, CDR2 SQIVND (reference sequence). The CDR3 here is CASSIGSEQYF. DNA for the CDR3: TGTGCCAGTAGTATCGGTTCCGAGCAGTACTTC. Full variable domain (missing parts from reference TRBV19 and TRBJ2-7): DGGITQSPKYLFRKEGQNVTLSCEQNLNHDAMYWYRQDPGQGLRLIYYSQIVNDFQKGDIAEGYSVSREKKESFPLTVTSAQKNPTAFYLCASSIGSEQYFGPGTRLTVT.

This sequence joins TRBV13 and TRBJ1-1; D possibly corresponds to TRBD1 (6 bases). The CDR3 covers 15 residues. Germline values: CDR1 PRHDT, CDR2 FYEKMQ (reference sequence). V was shortened by 5 bases and J by 5 bases, with 18 bases between the two germline ends. The CDR3 DNA reads as TGTGCCAGCAGCCCCCTGGACAGCCGGTGGACTGAAGCTTTCTTT. Its translation: CASSPLDSRWTEAFF.

The chain links TRBV5-1 to TRBJ1-1, with D maybe TRBD1 (6 bases). V was cut by 2 bases and J by 3 bases, with 14 bases left in between. Germline V lookup: CDR1 SGHRS, CDR2 YFSETQ. CDR3 size: 15 residues. For the CDR3, the DNA is TGCGCCAGCAGCTTACTTTCAGGGGTCGACACTGAAGCTTTCTTT. Its protein product is CASSLLSGVDTEAFF. The entire variable domain, with the rest obtained from reference TRBV5-1 and TRBJ1-1, is as follows: KAGVTQTPRYLIKTRGQQVTLSCSPISGHRSVSWYQQTPGQGLQFLFEYFSETQRNKGNFPGRFSGRQFSNSRSEMNVSTLELGDSALYLCASSLLSGVDTEAFFGQGTRLTVV.